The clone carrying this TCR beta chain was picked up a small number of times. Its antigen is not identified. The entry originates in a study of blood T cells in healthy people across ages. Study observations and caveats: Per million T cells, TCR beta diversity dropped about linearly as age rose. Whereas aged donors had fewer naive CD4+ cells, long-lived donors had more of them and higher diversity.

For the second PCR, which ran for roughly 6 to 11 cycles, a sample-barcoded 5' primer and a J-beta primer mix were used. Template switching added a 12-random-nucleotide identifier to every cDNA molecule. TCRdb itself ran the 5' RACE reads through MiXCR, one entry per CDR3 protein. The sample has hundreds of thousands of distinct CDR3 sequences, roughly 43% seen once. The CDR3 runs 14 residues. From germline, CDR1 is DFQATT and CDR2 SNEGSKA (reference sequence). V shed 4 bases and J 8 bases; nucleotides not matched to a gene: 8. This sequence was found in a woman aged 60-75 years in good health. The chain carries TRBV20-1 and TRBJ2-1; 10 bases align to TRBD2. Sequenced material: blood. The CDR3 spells CSAKSGLASDEQFF. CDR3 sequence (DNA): TGCAGTGCTAAGTCGGGACTAGCGTCCGATGAGCAGTTCTTC.